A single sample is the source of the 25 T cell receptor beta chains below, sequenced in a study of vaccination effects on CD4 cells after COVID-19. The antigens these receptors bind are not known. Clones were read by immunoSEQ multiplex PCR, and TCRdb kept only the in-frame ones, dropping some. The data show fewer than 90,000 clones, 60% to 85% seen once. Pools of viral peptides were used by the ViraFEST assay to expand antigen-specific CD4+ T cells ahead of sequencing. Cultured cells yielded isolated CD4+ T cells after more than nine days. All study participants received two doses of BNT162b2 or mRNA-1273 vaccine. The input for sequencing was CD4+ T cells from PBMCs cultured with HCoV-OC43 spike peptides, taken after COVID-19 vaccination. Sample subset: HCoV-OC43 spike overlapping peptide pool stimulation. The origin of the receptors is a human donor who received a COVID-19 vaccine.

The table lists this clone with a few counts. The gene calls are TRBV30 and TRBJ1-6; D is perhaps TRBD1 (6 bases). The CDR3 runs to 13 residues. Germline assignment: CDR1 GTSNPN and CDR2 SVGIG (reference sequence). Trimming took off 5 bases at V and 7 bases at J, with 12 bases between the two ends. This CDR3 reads CAWGRGLNSPLHF. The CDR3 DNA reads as TGTGCCTGGGGCAGGGGCCTAAATTCACCCCTCCACTTT.

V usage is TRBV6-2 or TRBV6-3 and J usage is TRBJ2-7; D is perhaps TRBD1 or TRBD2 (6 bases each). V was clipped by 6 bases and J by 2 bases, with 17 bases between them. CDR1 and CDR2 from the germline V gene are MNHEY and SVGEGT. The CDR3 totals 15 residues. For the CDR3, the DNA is TGTGCCAGCAGCCCGCCGGGGGCAGTAACCTACGAGCAGTACGTC. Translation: CASSPPGAVTYEQYV.

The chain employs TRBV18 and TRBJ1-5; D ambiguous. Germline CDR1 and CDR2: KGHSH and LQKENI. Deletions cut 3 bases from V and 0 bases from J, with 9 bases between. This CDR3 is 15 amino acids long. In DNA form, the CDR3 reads TGTGCCAGCTCACCGGAGGGAATTAGCAATCAGCCCCAGCATTTT. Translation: CASSPEGISNQPQHF.

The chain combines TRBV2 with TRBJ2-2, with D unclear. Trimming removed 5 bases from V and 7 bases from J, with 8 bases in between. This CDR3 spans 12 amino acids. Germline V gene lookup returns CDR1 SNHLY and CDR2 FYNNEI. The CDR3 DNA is TGTGCCAGCAGTATTTCCAGCGGGGAGCTGTTTTTT. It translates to CASSISSGELFF.

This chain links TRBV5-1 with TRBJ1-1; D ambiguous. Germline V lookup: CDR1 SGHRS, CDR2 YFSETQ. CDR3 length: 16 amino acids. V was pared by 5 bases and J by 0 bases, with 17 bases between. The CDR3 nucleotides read TGCGCCAGCAGTAAAGGTGGATTAACTCTGAACACTGAAGCTTTCTTT. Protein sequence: CASSKGGLTLNTEAFF.

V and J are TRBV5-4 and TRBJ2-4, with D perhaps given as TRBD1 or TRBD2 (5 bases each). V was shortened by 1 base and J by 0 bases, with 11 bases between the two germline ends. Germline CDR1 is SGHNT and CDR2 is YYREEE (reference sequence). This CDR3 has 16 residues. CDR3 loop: CASSLSGTLAKNIQYF. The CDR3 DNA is TGTGCCAGCAGCTTGTCAGGGACCCTAGCCAAAAACATTCAGTACTTC.

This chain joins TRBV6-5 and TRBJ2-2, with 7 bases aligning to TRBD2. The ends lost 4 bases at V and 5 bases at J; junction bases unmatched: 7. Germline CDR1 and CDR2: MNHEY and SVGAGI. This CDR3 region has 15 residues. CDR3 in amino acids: CASSLSGVGTGELFF. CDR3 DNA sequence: TGTGCCAGCAGTTTGAGCGGGGTGGGGACCGGGGAGCTGTTTTTT.

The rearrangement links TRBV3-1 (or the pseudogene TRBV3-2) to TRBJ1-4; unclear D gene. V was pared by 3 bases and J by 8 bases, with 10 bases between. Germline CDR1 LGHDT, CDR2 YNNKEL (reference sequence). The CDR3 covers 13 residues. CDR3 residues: CASSQGSIEKLFF. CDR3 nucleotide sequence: TGTGCCAGCAGCCAGGGGTCCATAGAAAAACTGTTTTTT.

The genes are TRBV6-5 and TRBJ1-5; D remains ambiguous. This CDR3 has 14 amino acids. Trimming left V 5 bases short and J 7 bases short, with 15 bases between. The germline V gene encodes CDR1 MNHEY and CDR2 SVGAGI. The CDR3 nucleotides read TGTGCCAGCAGTAACCCCTTCGGTGGGCAGCCCCAGCATTTT. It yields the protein CASSNPFGGQPQHF.

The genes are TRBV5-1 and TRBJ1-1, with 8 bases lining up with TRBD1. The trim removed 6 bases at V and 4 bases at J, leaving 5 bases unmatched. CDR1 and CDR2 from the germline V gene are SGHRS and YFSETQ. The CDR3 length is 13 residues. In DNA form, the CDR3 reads TGCGCCAGCACCCCAGGGGGCGGCACTGAAGCTTTCTTT. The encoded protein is CASTPGGGTEAFF. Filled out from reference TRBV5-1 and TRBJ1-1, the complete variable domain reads KAGVTQTPRYLIKTRGQQVTLSCSPISGHRSVSWYQQTPGQGLQFLFEYFSETQRNKGNFPGRFSGRQFSNSRSEMNVSTLELGDSALYLCASTPGGGTEAFFGQGTRLTVV.

In DNA form, the CDR3 reads TGTGCCAGCAGCTTGGTTGTCGGGGTCTCCTACGAGCAGTACGTC. Its translation: CASSLVVGVSYEQYV. The rearrangement links TRBV5-5 to TRBJ2-7; TRBD2 might be the D (5 bases). With 0 bases removed from V and 0 bases from J, the gap between germline ends came to 10 bases. CDR1 is SGHKS, CDR2 YYEKEE, per germline (reference sequence). The CDR3 contains 15 residues.

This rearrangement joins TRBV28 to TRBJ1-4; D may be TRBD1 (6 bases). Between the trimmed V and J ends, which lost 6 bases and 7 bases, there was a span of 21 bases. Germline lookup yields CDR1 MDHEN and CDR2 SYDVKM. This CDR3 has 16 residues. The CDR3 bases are TGTGCCAGCAGATCCCCCCCGGGGGCAGGGAGTGAAAAACTGTTTTTT. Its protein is CASRSPPGAGSEKLFF.

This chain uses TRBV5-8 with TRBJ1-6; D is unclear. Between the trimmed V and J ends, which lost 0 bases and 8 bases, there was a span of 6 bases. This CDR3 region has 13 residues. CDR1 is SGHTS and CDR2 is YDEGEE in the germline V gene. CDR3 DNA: TGTGCCAGCAGCTTGGGCATGGATTCACCCCTCCACTTT. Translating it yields CASSLGMDSPLHF.

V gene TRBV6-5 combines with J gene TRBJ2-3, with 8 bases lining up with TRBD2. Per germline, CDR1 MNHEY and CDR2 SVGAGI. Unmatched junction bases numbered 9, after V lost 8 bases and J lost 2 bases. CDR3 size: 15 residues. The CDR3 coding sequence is TGTGCCAGCGCCCTGCGGGGGGACCACACAGATACGCAGTATTTT. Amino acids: CASALRGDHTDTQYF.

CDR3 sequence reads: CASSGGTGMGTDTQYF. As DNA, the CDR3 is TGTGCCAGTAGTGGTGGGACAGGGATGGGTACAGATACGCAGTATTTT. The J gene is TRBJ2-3, the V gene TRBV19; 9 nucleotides match TRBD1. The V segment lost 5 bases and the J segment 3 bases; nucleotides outside the gene matches: 9. CDR1 and CDR2 (germline): LNHDA, SQIVND (reference sequence). CDR3 length: 16 amino acids.

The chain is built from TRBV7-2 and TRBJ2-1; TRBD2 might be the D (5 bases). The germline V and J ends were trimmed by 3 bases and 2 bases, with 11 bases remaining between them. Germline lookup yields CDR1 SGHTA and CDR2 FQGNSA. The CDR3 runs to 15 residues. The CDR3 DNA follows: TGTGCCAGCAGCTTTATCGCGGGCCCCTACAATGAGCAGTTCTTC. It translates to CASSFIAGPYNEQFF. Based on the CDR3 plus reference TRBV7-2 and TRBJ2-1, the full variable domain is GAGVSQSPSNKVTEKGKDVELRCDPISGHTALYWYRQSLGQGLEFLIYFQGNSAPDKSGLPSDRFSAERTGGSVSTLTIQRTQQEDSAVYLCASSFIAGPYNEQFFGPGTRLTVL.

The CDR3 protein is CASSLTQQGTTDTQYF. In DNA, the CDR3 is TGTGCCAGCAGTTTAACTCAACAGGGAACCACAGATACGCAGTATTTT. The chain recombines TRBV27 with TRBJ2-3; D is perhaps TRBD1 (6 bases). This CDR3 has 16 residues. Germline V gene data show CDR1 as MNHEY and CDR2 as SMNVEV (reference sequence). V was trimmed by 2 bases and J by 2 bases, leaving 14 bases between them.

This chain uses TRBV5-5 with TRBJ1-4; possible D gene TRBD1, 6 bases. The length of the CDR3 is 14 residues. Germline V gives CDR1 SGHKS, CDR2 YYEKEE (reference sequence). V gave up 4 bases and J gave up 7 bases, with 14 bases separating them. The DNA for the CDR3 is TGTGCCAGCAGCCGAGGGGGGAGTAGTGAAAAACTGTTTTTT. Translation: CASSRGGSSEKLFF.

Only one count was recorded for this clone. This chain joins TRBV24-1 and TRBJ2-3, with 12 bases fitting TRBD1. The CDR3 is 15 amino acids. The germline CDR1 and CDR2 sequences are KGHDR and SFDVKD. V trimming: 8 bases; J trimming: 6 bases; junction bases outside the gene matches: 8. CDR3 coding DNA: TGTGCCACCAACCCGGGACAGGGGGCTGAGGATACGCAGTATTTT. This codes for CATNPGQGAEDTQYF.

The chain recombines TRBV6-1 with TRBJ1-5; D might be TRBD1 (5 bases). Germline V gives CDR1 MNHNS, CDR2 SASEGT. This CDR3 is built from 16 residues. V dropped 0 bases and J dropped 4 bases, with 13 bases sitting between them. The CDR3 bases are TGTGCCAGCAGTGAAGCGCTTCTCGGGGGAAATCAGCCCCAGCATTTT. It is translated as CASSEALLGGNQPQHF.

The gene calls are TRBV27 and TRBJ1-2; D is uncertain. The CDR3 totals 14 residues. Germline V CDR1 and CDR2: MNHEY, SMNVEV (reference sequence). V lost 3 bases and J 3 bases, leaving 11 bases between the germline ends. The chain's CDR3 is CASSFRAVDYGYTF. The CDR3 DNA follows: TGTGCCAGCAGTTTTAGGGCAGTGGACTATGGCTACACCTTC.

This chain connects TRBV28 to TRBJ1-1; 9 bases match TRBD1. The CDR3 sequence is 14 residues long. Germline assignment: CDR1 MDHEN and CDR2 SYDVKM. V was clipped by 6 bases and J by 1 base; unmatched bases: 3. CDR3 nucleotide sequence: TGTGCCAGCAGGTTACAGGGGGCGAACACTGAAGCTTTCTTT. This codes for CASRLQGANTEAFF.

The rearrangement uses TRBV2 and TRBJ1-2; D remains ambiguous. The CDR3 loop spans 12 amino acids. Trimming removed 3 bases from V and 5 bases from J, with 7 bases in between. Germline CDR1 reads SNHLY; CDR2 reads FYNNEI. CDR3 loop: CASSDTLYGYTF. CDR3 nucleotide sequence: TGTGCCAGCAGTGACACCTTATATGGCTACACCTTC.

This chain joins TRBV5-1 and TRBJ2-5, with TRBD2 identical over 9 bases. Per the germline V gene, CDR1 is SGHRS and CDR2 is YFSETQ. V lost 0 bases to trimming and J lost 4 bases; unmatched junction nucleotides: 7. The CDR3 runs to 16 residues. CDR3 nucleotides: TGCGCCAGCAGCTTGGCGGTAGCGGGGGTCGGAGAGACCCAGTACTTC. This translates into CASSLAVAGVGETQYF.

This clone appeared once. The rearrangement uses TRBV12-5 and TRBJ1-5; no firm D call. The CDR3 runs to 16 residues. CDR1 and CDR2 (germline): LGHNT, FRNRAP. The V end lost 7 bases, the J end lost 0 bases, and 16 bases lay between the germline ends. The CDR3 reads CASAGRELYSNQPQHF. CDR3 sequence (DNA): TGTGCTAGTGCCGGTAGGGAACTTTATAGCAATCAGCCCCAGCATTTT. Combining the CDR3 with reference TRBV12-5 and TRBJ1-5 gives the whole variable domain DARVTQTPRHKVTEMGQEVTMRCQPILGHNTVFWYRQTMMQGLELLAYFRNRAPLDDSGMPKDRFSAEMPDATLATLKIQPSEPRDSAVYFCASAGRELYSNQPQHFGDGTRLSIL.